A selection of T cell receptor beta chains follows, all from one sample in a study of PD-1 blockade in classical Hodgkin lymphoma. Assay used: immunoSEQ multiplex PCR; TCRdb lists only in-frame clones, some missing. The sample includes about 36,000 clones, approximately 70% of them seen just once. The material sequenced was peripheral blood mononuclear cells (PBMCs), taken before the second cycle of nivolumab. The origin of the receptors is a human donor with classical Hodgkin lymphoma. Each CDR3 is given with its conserved first and last residue. A D gene is named only where the DNA matches it firmly. Only some rows state a clone size, as once, few, many or a class for expanded clones.

V gene: TRBV5-6
D gene: -
clone size: -
J gene: TRBJ2-2
CDR3 DNA: TGTGCCAGCAGCTTGGGGACGCCCGGGGAGCTGTTTTTT
CDR3 protein: CASSLGTPGELFF

V gene: TRBV29-1
D gene: -
clone size: -
J gene: TRBJ1-4
CDR3 DNA: TGCAGCGTTTACGTCCGGGGTAACAAAGAAAAACTGTTTTTT
CDR3 protein: CSVYVRGNKEKLFF

V gene: TRBV14
D gene: TRBD1
clone size: medium-sized
J gene: TRBJ2-7
CDR3 DNA: TGTGCCAGCAGCCGCGGACAGGGACCCTACGAGCAGTACTTC
CDR3 protein: CASSRGQGPYEQYF

V gene: TRBV6-1
D gene: -
clone size: -
J gene: TRBJ2-7
CDR3 DNA: TGTGCCAGCAGTGAGATTCGTTACAGGGCCTACGAGCAGTACTTC
CDR3 protein: CASSEIRYRAYEQYF

V gene: TRBV5-1
D gene: TRBD2
clone size: -
J gene: TRBJ2-7
CDR3 DNA: TGCGCCAGCAGCCAAGAGCCCGGATTCACTAGCGCCGAGCAGTACTTC
CDR3 protein: CASSQEPGFTSAEQYF

V gene: TRBV4-2
D gene: -
clone size: -
J gene: TRBJ1-2
CDR3 DNA: TGTGCCAGCAGCCAGGAGACAGCAAGCTATGGCTACACCTTC
CDR3 protein: CASSQETASYGYTF

V gene: TRBV18
D gene: TRBD1
clone size: -
J gene: TRBJ1-2
CDR3 DNA: TGTGCCAGCTCACAGGGGGCGATCTATGGCTACACCTTC
CDR3 protein: CASSQGAIYGYTF

V gene: TRBV28
D gene: TRBD2
clone size: -
J gene: TRBJ2-2
CDR3 DNA: TGTGCCAGCGCCTCTAGCGGGAGAATAAACACCGGGGAGCTGTTTTTT
CDR3 protein: CASASSGRINTGELFF

V gene: TRBV7-2
D gene: -
clone size: -
J gene: TRBJ2-1
CDR3 DNA: TGTGCCAGCAGCTTAGGGCGCCTACCAAATGAGCAGTTCTTC
CDR3 protein: CASSLGRLPNEQFF

V gene: TRBV6-5
D gene: -
clone size: once
J gene: TRBJ1-1
CDR3 DNA: TGTGCCAGCAGTAAGACAGGCCCAAACACTGAAGCTTTCTTT
CDR3 protein: CASSKTGPNTEAFF

V gene: TRBV6-5
D gene: TRBD1
clone size: -
J gene: TRBJ2-7
CDR3 DNA: TGTGCCAGCAGTTACTCCGGGACAGGGTCCTACGAGCAGTACTTC
CDR3 protein: CASSYSGTGSYEQYF

V gene: TRBV7-8
D gene: -
clone size: -
J gene: TRBJ2-1
CDR3 DNA: TGTGCCAGCAGCTTCAGAGCTTCGTCGGGGTCTCGCTCCTACAATGAGCAGTTCTTC
CDR3 protein: CASSFRASSGSRSYNEQFF

V gene: TRBV18
D gene: -
clone size: few
J gene: TRBJ2-7
CDR3 DNA: TGTGCCAGCTCACCGGGGGGGGGCGCATCCTACGAGCAGTACTTC
CDR3 protein: CASSPGGGASYEQYF

V gene: TRBV9
D gene: -
clone size: -
J gene: TRBJ1-3
CDR3 DNA: TGTGCCAGCAGCGGGCACCCCGAAGTAGTCGCTACCGGGAACCCTCGAAACACCATATATTTT
CDR3 protein: CASSGHPEVVATGNPRNTIYF

V gene: TRBV4-3
D gene: TRBD1
clone size: -
J gene: TRBJ2-1
CDR3 DNA: TGCGCCAGCAGCCAAGGGACAGGCTCCTACAATGAGCAGTTCTTC
CDR3 protein: CASSQGTGSYNEQFF

V gene: TRBV9
D gene: -
clone size: -
J gene: TRBJ2-2
CDR3 DNA: TGTGCCAGCAGCGCCCTTCGCCAGGTTGGGGAGCTGTTTTTT
CDR3 protein: CASSALRQVGELFF

V gene: TRBV4-1
D gene: TRBD1
clone size: -
J gene: TRBJ2-7
CDR3 DNA: TGCGCCAGCAGCCAGGCTCCTTCCGGGACAGGGATTTACGAGCAGTACTTC
CDR3 protein: CASSQAPSGTGIYEQYF

V gene: TRBV15
D gene: -
clone size: -
J gene: TRBJ2-3
CDR3 DNA: TGTGCCACCAGCAGAAACCGGGACCTACTAACAGATACGCAGTATTTT
CDR3 protein: CATSRNRDLLTDTQYF

V gene: TRBV15
D gene: -
clone size: -
J gene: TRBJ2-5
CDR3 DNA: TGTGCCACCAGCAGAGAGACTTACGGGGTCTGGGAGACCCAGTACTTC
CDR3 protein: CATSRETYGVWETQYF

V gene: TRBV18
D gene: -
clone size: -
J gene: TRBJ2-7
CDR3 DNA: TGTGCCAGCTCAGTTAGACAGGGGAGGGACGAGCAGTACTTC
CDR3 protein: CASSVRQGRDEQYF

V gene: TRBV5-1
D gene: -
clone size: once
J gene: TRBJ2-1
CDR3 DNA: TGCGCCAGCTCGATGATAGGGGATAGCCTAGATGAGCAGTTCTTC
CDR3 protein: CASSMIGDSLDEQFF

V gene: TRBV7-3
D gene: -
clone size: once
J gene: TRBJ2-3
CDR3 DNA: TGTGCCAGCAGCCCCCAGACTACGGGCACAGATACGCAGTATTTT
CDR3 protein: CASSPQTTGTDTQYF

V gene: TRBV28
D gene: -
clone size: -
J gene: TRBJ1-1
CDR3 DNA: TGTGCCAGCAGAGAAATGAACACTGAAGCTTTCTTT
CDR3 protein: CASREMNTEAFF

V gene: TRBV5-1
D gene: -
clone size: -
J gene: TRBJ1-2
CDR3 DNA: TGCGCCAGCAGCGTGGTCGGTTATGGCTACACCTTC
CDR3 protein: CASSVVGYGYTF

V gene: TRBV10-3
D gene: TRBD1
clone size: -
J gene: TRBJ2-1
CDR3 DNA: TGTGCCATCAACGGACAGGGTCGGGATGAGCAGTTCTTC
CDR3 protein: CAINGQGRDEQFF

V gene: TRBV6-5
D gene: TRBD1
clone size: few
J gene: TRBJ2-3
CDR3 DNA: TGTGCCAGTGCCTTAACAGGGGGTGGAGATACGCAGTATTTT
CDR3 protein: CASALTGGGDTQYF

V gene: TRBV7-2
D gene: -
clone size: -
J gene: TRBJ1-1
CDR3 DNA: TGTGCCAGCAGCCCACAAGGAGGACAGTTATTAAGAGCTTTCTTT
CDR3 protein: CASSPQGGQLLRAFF

V gene: TRBV5-1
D gene: TRBD1
clone size: -
J gene: TRBJ1-2
CDR3 DNA: TGCGCCAGCAGCTTGGTGGGACAGGGGGCGCAGGGCTACACCTTC
CDR3 protein: CASSLVGQGAQGYTF

V gene: TRBV5-6
D gene: -
clone size: -
J gene: TRBJ1-5
CDR3 DNA: TGTGCCAGCAGCTCTGGGGGGGGACAGCCCCAGCATTTT
CDR3 protein: CASSSGGGQPQHF

V gene: TRBV7-9
D gene: -
clone size: -
J gene: TRBJ1-1
CDR3 DNA: TGTGCCAGCAGCTTAGCGTCGGGACAAGGGGGGACTGAAGCTTTCTTT
CDR3 protein: CASSLASGQGGTEAFF

V gene: TRBV7-8
D gene: -
clone size: -
J gene: TRBJ1-2
CDR3 DNA: TGTGCCAGCAGCAAACAAGGTTTAGGGATACCCTATGGCTACACCTTC
CDR3 protein: CASSKQGLGIPYGYTF

V gene: TRBV19
D gene: -
clone size: medium-sized
J gene: TRBJ1-5
CDR3 DNA: TGTGCCAGTAGTATTGAGGAGGGTAATCAGCCCCAGCATTTT
CDR3 protein: CASSIEEGNQPQHF

V gene: TRBV5-1
D gene: -
clone size: -
J gene: TRBJ2-3
CDR3 DNA: TGCGCCAGCAGCTATGGACAGCCCACAGATACGCAGTATTTT
CDR3 protein: CASSYGQPTDTQYF

V gene: TRBV10-3
D gene: TRBD1
clone size: -
J gene: TRBJ1-2
CDR3 DNA: TGTGCCATCAGAGCGACGACAGGGGATGGCTACACCTTC
CDR3 protein: CAIRATTGDGYTF

V gene: TRBV7-2
D gene: -
clone size: -
J gene: TRBJ2-5
CDR3 DNA: TGTGCCAGGAAAGGAACAGAACAAGAGACCCAGTACTTC
CDR3 protein: CARKGTEQETQYF

V gene: TRBV21-1
D gene: -
clone size: -
J gene: TRBJ1-4
CDR3 DNA: TGTGCCAGCAGCTCGCGACAGGGGTTTAATGAAAAACTGTTTTTT
CDR3 protein: CASSSRQGFNEKLFF

V gene: TRBV27
D gene: TRBD1
clone size: -
J gene: TRBJ1-6
CDR3 DNA: TGTGCCAGCAGTCTACAGGGGGCCTATAATTCACCCCTCCACTTT
CDR3 protein: CASSLQGAYNSPLHF

V gene: TRBV14
D gene: -
clone size: -
J gene: TRBJ1-5
CDR3 DNA: TGTGCCAGCAGCCAAGGGGGATTCGGGCCCCAGCATTTT
CDR3 protein: CASSQGGFGPQHF

V gene: TRBV2
D gene: TRBD1
clone size: -
J gene: TRBJ2-7
CDR3 DNA: TGTGCCAGCAGTGATCAAGGGACAGCCTACGAGCAGTACTTC
CDR3 protein: CASSDQGTAYEQYF

V gene: TRBV5-4
D gene: -
clone size: few
J gene: TRBJ1-2
CDR3 DNA: TGTGCCAGCAGCTTGGGTGGGGTCTCCGTTAACTATGGCTACACCTTC
CDR3 protein: CASSLGGVSVNYGYTF